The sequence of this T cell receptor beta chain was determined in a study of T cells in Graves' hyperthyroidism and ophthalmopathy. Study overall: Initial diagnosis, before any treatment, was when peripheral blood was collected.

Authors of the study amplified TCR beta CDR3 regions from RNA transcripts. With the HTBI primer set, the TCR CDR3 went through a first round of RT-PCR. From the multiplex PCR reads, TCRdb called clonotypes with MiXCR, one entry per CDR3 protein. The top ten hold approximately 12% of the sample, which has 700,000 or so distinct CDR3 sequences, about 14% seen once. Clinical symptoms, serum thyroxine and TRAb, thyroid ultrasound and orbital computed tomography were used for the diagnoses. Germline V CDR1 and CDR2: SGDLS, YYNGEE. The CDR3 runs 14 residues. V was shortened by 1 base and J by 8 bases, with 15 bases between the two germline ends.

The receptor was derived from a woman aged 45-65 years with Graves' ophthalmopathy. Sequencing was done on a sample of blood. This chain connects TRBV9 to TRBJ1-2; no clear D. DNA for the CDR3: TGTGCCAGCAGCGTAACTACAGATAGGTTCGGCTACACCTTC. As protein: CASSVTTDRFGYTF.